The entry that follows covers one TCR beta chain sequence. It has no known antigen specificity. This sample stems from a study of T cells expressing NK-cell markers (dated by TCRdb to the early 2020s). Regarding the research as a whole: Three sorted T-cell subsets (CD3+CD56+NKG2C+, CD3+CD56+NKG2C- and CD3+CD56-NKG2C+) from fewer than 10 donors had their TCR beta-chain repertoires profiled. Of the eight sequenced donors, seven were found to be HCMV-seropositive and one was found to be HCMV-seronegative. The eight sequenced donors were randomly selected healthy volunteers, three men and five women. Libraries were sequenced as 2 x 150 bp reads on Illumina HiSeq 2000/2500, MiSeq or NextSeq.

Broad study findings and their caveats: Those dominant clonotypes were again the most abundant among CD3+CD56-NKG2C+ cells in four donors, at about 25-65%. For 6 or 7 donors, the dominant CD3+CD56+NKG2C+ clonotypes were among the top 10 CD8+ clonotypes and accounted for roughly 1.0-7.5% of CD8+ T cells. Whether the expanded NKG2C-expressing T cell clones were specific for HCMV antigens was left unclear.

A commercial ELISA kit detecting HCMV-specific IgG in serum was used to determine HCMV serostatus. Peripheral blood mononuclear cells were isolated from blood by Ficoll density gradient centrifugation. Sequencing relied on an Illumina HiSeq 2000. TCR beta cDNA libraries were made by 5'RACE template switching that added a universal primer site and unique molecular identifiers. Priming for cDNA synthesis came from the TCR beta constant segment, and two successive PCR amplification steps followed. From the authors' description of their analysis: MIGEC handled demultiplexing of the reads and grouping by UMI, while MiTCR was used to assemble and quantify clonotypes. To exclude erroneous sequences, any TCR cDNA sequence not supported by at least two reads was discarded. The tcR package was used for downstream repertoire analysis, with clonotypes matched between fractions based on CDR3 nucleotide sequence plus V segment. VDJmatch was used to annotate antigen specificity against VDJdb, with one amino acid substitution in CDR3 permitted. Reads reprocessed by TCRdb are summarized as one entry per CDR3 protein sequence, and DNA is absent. V and J calls and clone size were set by TCRdb, not the authors. This sample's records show 450,000 to 600,000 distinct CDR3 sequences. Around 3.3% of the sample is held by the ten biggest clonotypes.

The CDR3 starts with the cysteine, ends with the phenylalanine, and has 15 residues. No DNA accompanies this entry. From the germline V gene, CDR1 is SGHRS and CDR2 is YFSETQ. The sequenced sample was blood T cells: a sorted CD56 or NKG2C T cell subset, CD4+ or CD8+ T cells, or bulk PBMC T cells (not recorded which). This receptor was identified in a man between 18 and 29 years old in good health. Donor details come from another sample of the same person, matched by shared clones. The chain is encoded by TRBV5-1 joined to TRBJ2-1. Here the CDR3 is given as CASSSSGGSYNEQFF. The full variable domain, with segments outside the CDR3 supplied by the reference TRBV5-1 and TRBJ2-1 proteins, appears as KAGVTQTPRYLIKTRGQQVTLSCSPISGHRSVSWYQQTPGQGLQFLFEYFSETQRNKGNFPGRFSGRQFSNSRSEMNVSTLELGDSALYLCASSSSGGSYNEQFFGPGTRLTVL.